Below, 25 T cell receptor beta chains from the same sample are listed, as sequenced in a study of T cell repertoires in cytomegalovirus infection. Their recognized antigens are unknown. One entry per CDR3 protein results from TCRdb running MiXCR on the reads. Counted here are about 220,000 distinct CDR3 sequences, approximately 38% occurring once; the ten biggest clones make up 55% to 60%. Sequenced here: CD8+ T cells from cultured PBMCs, sampled from culture after CMV antigen stimulation. The receptors derive from a human donor in good health (CMV status not recorded). Some clones in this sample may be carry-over from other donors' samples.

This clonotype has more than one count but fewer than ten. The CDR3: CASSDPPMDQYF. The CDR3 region has the DNA TGTGCCAGCAGTGATCCCCCGATGGACCAGTACTTC. The rearrangement links TRBV6-1 to TRBJ2-5; D remains unclear. Germline V lookup: CDR1 MNHNS, CDR2 SASEGT. This CDR3 spans 12 amino acids. V shed 3 bases and J shed 10 bases, with 12 bases lying between them.

This clonotype was observed at least ten times. The CDR3 DNA reads TGTGCCAGCAGCTTCGACAGGGCCAACTATGGCTACACCTTC. Encoded protein: CASSFDRANYGYTF. J is TRBJ1-2 and V is TRBV5-4; 7 bases agree with TRBD1. J gave up 2 bases and V 2 bases, and 3 bases lay outside the gene matches. Germline V CDR1 and CDR2: SGHNT, YYREEE (reference sequence). The CDR3 sequence is 14 residues long.

The V and J genes are TRBV7-6 and TRBJ2-5, with 10 bases lining up with TRBD2. V was clipped by 2 bases and J by 4 bases; unmatched bases: 7. The CDR3 totals 16 residues. Germline CDR1 and CDR2: SGHVS and FNYEAQ. The CDR3 DNA reads TGTGCCAGCAGCTTATCAGCGGGAGGGAGCGGAGAGACCCAGTACTTC. This sequence encodes CASSLSAGGSGETQYF.

The sample holds many counts of this clonotype. The V and J genes are TRBV7-8 and TRBJ1-2; 7 bases fit TRBD1. Trimming cost V 5 bases and J 3 bases; bases outside gene matches: 3. CDR3 length equals 13 residues. From germline, CDR1 is SGHVS and CDR2 FQNEAQ. The DNA for the CDR3 is TGTGCCAGCAGCCCGGGACAGTACTATGGCTACACCTTC. It codes for CASSPGQYYGYTF.

This clonotype has just a few counts. The rearrangement uses TRBV6-5 and TRBJ1-1; D is perhaps TRBD1 (6 bases). The germline V gene encodes CDR1 MNHEY and CDR2 SVGAGI. This CDR3 has 13 amino acids. V was cut by 6 bases and J by 3 bases, with 11 bases left in between. CDR3 protein: CASSAQGYTEAFF. In nucleotides, the CDR3 is TGTGCCAGCAGCGCGCAGGGGTACACTGAAGCTTTCTTT.

Comments on this clonotype: At one end, the junction sequence differs from germline, possibly due to a read error. J is TRBJ1-2 and V is TRBV12-3 or TRBV12-4; possible D gene TRBD1, 5 bases. The CDR3 has 14 amino acids. The CDR3 sequence is CASSLGGVRRGYTF. CDR3 DNA sequence: TGTGCAAGCAGTTTAGGAGGGGTGCGAAGGGGCTACACCTTC.

There are a few counts of this clonotype. The chain recombines TRBV28 with TRBJ1-1; D not resolved. There are 13 residues in the CDR3. V dropped 2 bases and J dropped 2 bases, with 6 bases sitting between them. The germline CDR1 and CDR2 sequences are MDHEN and SYDVKM. The CDR3 DNA reads TGTGCCAGCAGTTTACAGGACAACACTGAAGCTTTCTTT. Translated, it gives CASSLQDNTEAFF.

In its sample, this clonotype was seen many times. The J gene is TRBJ2-1, the V gene TRBV10-3; no definite D call. The CDR3 is 15 residues long. Germline V gives CDR1 ENHRY, CDR2 SYGVKD. The V end was cut by 3 bases, the J end by 0 bases, with 9 bases between. CDR3 bases: TGTGCCATCAGTGATCTGGGCCTCTCCTACAATGAGCAGTTCTTC. Translation gives CAISDLGLSYNEQFF.

The chain uses TRBV7-8 and TRBJ2-1; D unresolved. The CDR3 extends over 14 amino acids. The V end lost 0 bases, the J end lost 7 bases, and 10 bases lay between the germline ends. Germline CDR1 is SGHVS and CDR2 is FQNEAQ. DNA of the CDR3: TGTGCCAGCAGCTTAGCATTGGGCCGGAATGAGCAGTTCTTC. As protein: CASSLALGRNEQFF.

The rearrangement joins TRBV12-5 to TRBJ1-6, with TRBD1 matching 10 bases. From germline, CDR1 is LGHNT and CDR2 FRNRAP. After removal of 0 bases from V and 9 bases from J, the junction contained 11 bases not matched to a gene. This CDR3 has 18 amino acids. DNA of the CDR3: TGTGCTAGTGGTTTGGTACTCGGAGACAGGGGGCCGACTTCACCCCTCCACTTT. Its translation is CASGLVLGDRGPTSPLHF.

J is TRBJ2-7 and V is TRBV12-3 or TRBV12-4; D ambiguous. The CDR3 is 15 residues long. V was pared by 0 bases and J by 3 bases, with 12 bases between. The CDR3 loop is CASSLAGGQFYEQYF. The CDR3 coding sequence is TGTGCCAGCAGTTTAGCAGGTGGTCAGTTCTACGAGCAGTACTTC.

This clonotype appeared a few times. V gene TRBV11-2 combines with J gene TRBJ2-3, with 7 bases fitting TRBD2. The CDR3 runs to 14 residues. Germline values: CDR1 SGHAT, CDR2 FQNNGV. The V gene end was trimmed by 5 bases and the J gene end by 5 bases; junction bases not matched to a gene: 7. This chain's CDR3 is CASSRAGVGDTQYF. The CDR3 coding sequence is TGTGCCAGCAGCCGGGCGGGAGTTGGAGATACGCAGTATTTT.

As concerns this clonotype: One junction end does not reproduce the germline sequence, and a read error may be involved. J is TRBJ2-5 and V is TRBV20-1, with a possible D match to TRBD2 (7 bases). CDR3 length: 16 residues. Germline V gene data show CDR1 as DFQATT and CDR2 as SNEGSKA (reference sequence). The CDR3 sequence: CSARVRGGVTQETPYF. CDR3 coding DNA: TGCAGTGCTAGAGTCAGGGGAGGGGTCACCCAAGAGACCCCGTACTTC.

Only a few counts were recorded for this clonotype. V usage is TRBV11-2 and J usage is TRBJ2-3; D is unclear. CDR1 is SGHAT, CDR2 FQNNGV, per germline. There are 15 residues in the CDR3. Between the trimmed V and J ends, which lost 3 bases and 0 bases, there was a span of 10 bases. CDR3 in DNA: TGTGCCAGCAGCTTCACGCCTTCTAGCACAGATACGCAGTATTTT. This encodes CASSFTPSSTDTQYF.

CDR3 coding DNA: TGTGCCAGCAGTTTTACCACGGTCTACGAGCAGTACTTC. Amino acids: CASSFTTVYEQYF. The chain is built from TRBV12-3 or TRBV12-4 and TRBJ2-7; unclear D gene. The CDR3 totals 13 residues. V lost 3 bases, J lost 3 bases, and 9 bases lay in between.

This clonotype was recorded a few times. The rearrangement uses TRBV7-9 and TRBJ2-1, with D possibly being TRBD1 (6 bases). Germline V gives CDR1 SEHNR, CDR2 FQNEAQ (reference sequence). The CDR3 has 15 amino acids. V shed 7 bases and J shed 3 bases, with 16 bases lying between them. The DNA for the CDR3 is TGTGCCAGCACTAACAGGGATTCTTTCTACAATGAGCAGTTCTTC. This encodes CASTNRDSFYNEQFF.

This clonotype has just a few counts. The V gene is TRBV15, the J gene TRBJ2-2, with D perhaps assigned TRBD1 or TRBD2 (6 bases each). Germline CDR1 and CDR2: LNHNV and YYDKDF (reference sequence). This CDR3 comprises 17 residues. Trimming removed 0 bases at V and 4 bases at J, with 15 bases between. CDR3 in DNA: TGTGCCACCAGCAGAGATGACTCCCGGGGGCGCACCGGGGAGCTGTTTTTT. Its protein is CATSRDDSRGRTGELFF.

The rearrangement uses TRBV27 and TRBJ1-1; D unresolved. The CDR3 length is 13 residues. Trimming took off 3 bases at V and 2 bases at J, with 7 bases between the two ends. CDR1 is MNHEY and CDR2 is SMNVEV in the germline V gene (reference sequence). The CDR3 DNA follows: TGTGCCAGCAGTTTGACCAAAAACACTGAAGCTTTCTTT. Protein sequence: CASSLTKNTEAFF.

The count of this clonotype is one. The rearrangement links TRBV7-9 to TRBJ1-4, with no clear D. CDR3 length: 14 amino acids. V was clipped by 5 bases and J by 4 bases, with 11 bases between them. Germline V gives CDR1 SEHNR, CDR2 FQNEAQ (reference sequence). The CDR3 reads CASSPPDGNEKLFF. The DNA of the CDR3 is TGTGCCAGCAGCCCCCCGGACGGTAATGAAAAACTGTTTTTT. Using reference TRBV7-9 and TRBJ1-4 for the parts outside the CDR3, the full variable domain is DTGVSQNPRHKITKRGQNVTFRCDPISEHNRLYWYRQTLGQGPEFLTYFQNEAQLEKSRLLSDRFSAERPKGSFSTLEIQRTEQGDSAMYLCASSPPDGNEKLFFGSGTQLSVL.

The V gene is TRBV7-2, the J gene TRBJ2-7; no clear D. This CDR3 region has 11 residues. V lost 6 bases and J 5 bases, leaving 8 bases between the germline ends. CDR1 SGHTA and CDR2 FQGNSA come from the germline V gene. The CDR3 DNA is TGTGCCAGCAGTCTCTCTCACGAGCAGTACTTC. It translates to CASSLSHEQYF.

The chain recombines TRBV13 with TRBJ2-1; perhaps TRBD1 as D (6 bases). Trimming removed 5 bases from V and 0 bases from J, with 11 bases in between. The CDR3 has 15 amino acids. Looked up from germline, CDR1 is PRHDT and CDR2 is FYEKMQ (reference sequence). The CDR3: CASSHRDTSYNEQFF. The CDR3 nucleotides are TGTGCCAGCAGCCACCGGGACACCTCCTACAATGAGCAGTTCTTC.

The sample holds many counts of this clonotype. The CDR3 DNA is TGTGCCAGCAGCCTTCCGCCGGGACTTGTTGAGACCCAGTACTTC. Translation: CASSLPPGLVETQYF. This sequence joins TRBV7-2 and TRBJ2-5; D is possibly TRBD2 (6 bases). The length of the CDR3 is 15 residues. Trimming stripped 5 bases from V and 5 bases from J, with 18 bases between. From germline, CDR1 is SGHTA and CDR2 FQGNSA.

As to this clonotype: With a much larger clone just one base away, this may be a read error. The chain combines TRBV7-6 with TRBJ2-2; 7 nucleotides align to TRBD2. This CDR3 is 16 amino acids long. Germline V gives CDR1 SGHVS, CDR2 FNYEAQ. CDR3 protein: CASIQWEGDGSGVLFF. As DNA, the CDR3 is TGTGCCAGCATCCAGTGGGAGGGCGATGGTTCCGGGGTGCTGTTTTTT.

This chain joins TRBV5-6 and TRBJ1-1, with a weak D call TRBD1 (6 bases). With 1 base removed from V and 6 bases from J, the gap between germline ends came to 10 bases. CDR1 and CDR2 from the germline V gene are SGHDT and YYEEEE. The CDR3 loop spans 13 amino acids. This chain's CDR3 is CASSLTRGAEAFF. The CDR3 nucleotides read TGTGCCAGCAGCTTGACCAGGGGCGCTGAAGCTTTCTTT.

This clonotype was recorded at least ten times. The V gene is TRBV6-6, the J gene TRBJ1-2; 9 bases align to TRBD1. V was pared by 7 bases and J by 6 bases, with 12 bases of the junction left unmatched. CDR1 and CDR2 from the germline V gene are MNHNY and SVGAGI (reference sequence). CDR3 length: 15 residues. CDR3 DNA: TGTGCCAGCACCCTAACCACAGGGGGCATAGATGGCTACACCTTC. Amino acid sequence: CASTLTTGGIDGYTF.